Listed below are T cell receptor beta chains from one sample, sequenced in a study of blood T cell repertoires in COVID-19. Only in-frame clones appear in the TCRdb table, and some are missing; sequencing was by immunoSEQ multiplex PCR. The sample carries approximately 100,000 clones, around 85% recorded once. Material for sequencing was PBMCs or T cells enriched from blood (not recorded which). All receptors come from a woman aged 45 to 65 who had recovered from COVID-19. The CDR3 runs from the conserved cysteine through the conserved F or W. Each record gives: V gene, D gene, clone size, J gene, CDR3 protein, CDR3 DNA. The D gene is left open where the match is weak. Clone size is given for some rows only: seen once, a few or many times, or a class if the clone is expanded.

TRBV28	-	-	TRBJ1-3	CASSLIREAGNTIYF	TGTGCCAGCAGTTTAATCAGGGAAGCTGGAAACACCATATATTTT
TRBV12-5	TRBD1	few	TRBJ1-2	CASGPDREVGYTF	TGTGCTAGTGGACCGGACAGGGAGGTTGGCTACACCTTC
TRBV24-1	TRBD1	-	TRBJ2-3	CATRDRGYTDTQYF	TGTGCCACCAGGGACAGGGGTTACACAGATACGCAGTATTTT
TRBV4-1	TRBD2	-	TRBJ2-4	CASSQVGLAGGRGGNIQYF	TGCGCCAGCAGCCAAGTCGGACTAGCGGGAGGCCGGGGGGGAAACATTCAGTACTTC
TRBV12-3/TRBV12-4	TRBD1	-	TRBJ2-5	CASSPDRGKTQYF	TGTGCCAGCAGTCCGGACAGGGGTAAGACCCAGTACTTC
TRBV5-1	-	once	TRBJ2-2	CASSAGQKNTGELFF	TGCGCCAGCAGCGCGGGACAGAAGAACACCGGGGAGCTGTTTTTT
TRBV2	-	-	TRBJ2-1	CASSRQDPSYNEQFF	TGTGCCAGCAGTCGACAGGATCCCTCCTACAATGAGCAGTTCTTC
TRBV5-1	TRBD1	-	TRBJ1-2	CASSEGTGGGYGYTF	TGCGCCAGCAGCGAAGGGACAGGGGGCGGGTATGGCTACACCTTC
TRBV15	-	-	TRBJ1-5	CATSRGRGPYQPQHF	TGTGCCACCAGCAGAGGCAGGGGTCCCTATCAGCCCCAGCATTTT
TRBV4-1	-	-	TRBJ2-2	CASSQAGPGDPTTGELFF	TGCGCCAGCAGCCAAGCGGGGCCAGGGGACCCTACCACCGGGGAGCTGTTTTTT
TRBV6-6	-	-	TRBJ1-5	CASSYPDSNSNQPQHF	TGTGCCAGCAGTTACCCGGACAGCAATAGCAATCAGCCCCAGCATTTT
TRBV6-5	TRBD2	-	TRBJ2-5	CASRALAGVGETQYF	TGTGCCAGCAGAGCCTTAGCGGGAGTAGGAGAGACCCAGTACTTC
TRBV7-2	-	-	TRBJ1-2	CASSLATGGTGRYGYTF	TGTGCCAGCAGCTTAGCGACCGGGGGAACGGGGAGGTATGGCTACACCTTC
TRBV2	-	-	TRBJ1-6	CASHISGEPLHF	TGTGCCAGCCATATTAGCGGCGAGCCCCTCCACTTT
TRBV3-1/TRBV3-2	-	-	TRBJ2-1	CASSHSYNEQFF	TGTGCCAGCAGCCATAGCTACAATGAGCAGTTCTTC
TRBV5-1	TRBD1	-	TRBJ2-5	CASSLVGGPVLETQYF	TGCGCCAGCAGCTTGGTAGGGGGCCCCGTTTTGGAGACCCAGTACTTC
TRBV3-1/TRBV3-2	TRBD1	once	TRBJ2-5	CASSQDDRVQTQYF	TGTGCCAGCAGCCAAGACGACAGGGTTCAGACCCAGTACTTC
TRBV3-1/TRBV3-2	-	-	TRBJ1-6	CASSQVSGDSPLHF	TGTGCCAGCAGCCAAGTGTCAGGGGATTCACCCCTCCACTTT
TRBV27	-	-	TRBJ1-2	CASSTGGYGYTF	TGTGCCAGCAGTACCGGAGGATATGGCTACACCTTC
TRBV11-2	-	once	TRBJ2-5	CASSLDLSGAGETQYF	TGTGCCAGCAGCTTAGATCTGTCAGGGGCTGGGGAGACCCAGTACTTC
TRBV10-2	-	-	TRBJ2-1	CASRLVAYNEQFF	TGCGCCAGCCGACTAGTCGCCTACAATGAGCAGTTCTTC
TRBV29-1	TRBD1	-	TRBJ1-1	CSHDRASTEAFF	TGCAGTCATGACAGGGCGAGCACTGAAGCTTTCTTT
TRBV11-3	-	-	TRBJ2-1	CASSLGGGTNEQFF	TGTGCCAGCAGCTTAGGAGGAGGGACGAATGAGCAGTTCTTC
TRBV6-5	-	-	TRBJ1-2	CASRGDVGGYTF	TGTGCCAGCCGGGGGGATGTAGGCGGCTACACCTTC
TRBV9	TRBD2	once	TRBJ2-5	CASSVEAGGWETQYF	TGTGCCAGCAGCGTAGAAGCGGGAGGATGGGAGACCCAGTACTTC
TRBV20-1	-	-	TRBJ1-1	CSASKGLMNTEAFF	TGCAGTGCTAGTAAGGGACTCATGAACACTGAAGCTTTCTTT
TRBV28	TRBD1	once	TRBJ1-1	CASGKPGQGRTEAFF	TGTGCCAGCGGAAAACCAGGACAGGGAAGGACTGAAGCTTTCTTT
TRBV9	-	few	TRBJ1-1	CASSVDFLGGNTEAFF	TGTGCCAGCAGCGTAGATTTCCTGGGGGGGAACACTGAAGCTTTCTTT
TRBV9	-	-	TRBJ2-1	CASSVDGTPFNEQFF	TGTGCCAGCAGCGTAGATGGGACTCCCTTCAATGAGCAGTTCTTC